Shown below are 11 T cell receptor beta chains from a single sample sequenced in a study of early stage breast cancer tumors. The method was immunoSEQ multiplex PCR; TCRdb's version includes in-frame clones alone and lacks a portion of them. The sample has about 28,000 clones, roughly 80% seen once. The sample consisted of blood. These receptors originate from a person aged 35 to 50 with breast cancer.

V usage is TRBV28 and J usage is TRBJ2-6; a weak D match, TRBD1 (5 bases). There are 16 residues in the CDR3. Germline-derived CDR1 and CDR2 are MDHEN and SYDVKM. V lost 8 bases, J lost 0 bases, and 14 bases lay in between. This CDR3 is CASGLDSLSGANVLTF. The CDR3 DNA follows: TGTGCCAGCGGGCTCGACAGCCTCTCTGGGGCCAACGTCCTGACTTTC.

The J gene is TRBJ1-2, the V gene TRBV4-3; D perhaps matches TRBD1 (6 bases). The CDR3 is 16 residues long. CDR1 and CDR2 from the germline V gene are LGHNA and YSLEER. The germline V and J ends were trimmed by 4 bases and 2 bases, with 17 bases remaining between them. As DNA, the CDR3 is TGCGCCAGCAGCCGAGTACTGACAGGCCCCAACTATGGCTACACCTTC. Translation gives CASSRVLTGPNYGYTF.

The V and J genes are TRBV4-3 and TRBJ2-1, with no clear D. The CDR3 spans 14 residues. The V end was cut by 0 bases, the J end by 4 bases, with 7 bases between. CDR1 LGHNA and CDR2 YSLEER come from the germline V gene. As DNA, the CDR3 is TGCGCCAGCAGCCAAGATACAGCGTACAATGAGCAGTTCTTC. Protein product: CASSQDTAYNEQFF.

CDR3 DNA: TGTGCCAGCAGCTTAAGGCCTTCTAGCGGTAGCACAGATACGCAGTATTTT. Translation gives CASSLRPSSGSTDTQYF. J is TRBJ2-3 and V is TRBV7-3; TRBD2 matches at 7 bases. CDR1 is SGHTA, CDR2 FQGTGA, per germline. V dropped 1 base and J dropped 0; count of bases not matched to a gene: 7. The CDR3 spans 17 residues.

The chain joins TRBV6-1 to TRBJ2-5, with TRBD2 matching 7 bases. V lost 4 bases and J lost 4; bases outside the gene matches: 6. There are 14 residues in the CDR3. CDR1 and CDR2 (germline): MNHNS, SASEGT. CDR3: CASSVEGGAETQYF. The CDR3 DNA reads as TGTGCCAGCAGTGTAGAGGGAGGGGCAGAGACCCAGTACTTC.

This clone showed up just once. V is TRBV11-3 and J is TRBJ2-4; tentative D call: TRBD2 (5 bases). V lost 4 bases and J lost 5, with 12 bases in between. This CDR3 is 14 amino acids long. Germline lookup yields CDR1 SGHNT and CDR2 YENEEA. CDR3 sequence: CASSSSGKQNIQYF. Written as DNA, the CDR3 is TGTGCCAGCAGCTCATCCGGGAAACAAAACATTCAGTACTTC.

The chain joins TRBV30 to TRBJ1-5; D might be TRBD1 (5 bases). Germline values: CDR1 GTSNPN, CDR2 SVGIG (reference sequence). The CDR3 has 13 residues. V lost 4 bases and J lost 0, with 7 bases in between. CDR3 nucleotides: TGTGCCTGGAACAGGTATAGCAATCAGCCCCAGCATTTT. Translated, it gives CAWNRYSNQPQHF.

V is TRBV11-2 and J is TRBJ2-7; 10 nucleotides line up with TRBD2. The CDR3 has 15 amino acids. With 2 bases clipped from V and 4 bases from J, the junction kept 5 bases outside the gene matches. Germline V gene data show CDR1 as SGHAT and CDR2 as FQNNGV. Written as DNA, the CDR3 is TGTGCCAGCAGCTTACAGCTAGCGGGAGTGTACGAGCAGTACTTC. This sequence encodes CASSLQLAGVYEQYF.

This rearrangement joins TRBV5-1 to TRBJ1-4, with D possibly matching TRBD1 (5 bases). Trimming pared 4 bases from V and 5 bases from J, leaving 12 bases between. Looked up from germline, CDR1 is SGHRS and CDR2 is YFSETQ. The CDR3 is made up of 14 amino acids. The CDR3 sequence is CASSQVPGNEKLFF. CDR3 nucleotide sequence: TGCGCCAGCAGCCAGGTCCCAGGGAATGAAAAACTGTTTTTT. The variable domain in full, completed from reference TRBV5-1 and TRBJ1-4, reads KAGVTQTPRYLIKTRGQQVTLSCSPISGHRSVSWYQQTPGQGLQFLFEYFSETQRNKGNFPGRFSGRQFSNSRSEMNVSTLELGDSALYLCASSQVPGNEKLFFGSGTQLSVL.

The chain links TRBV7-8 to TRBJ2-1, with a possible D match to TRBD2 (6 bases). The CDR3 runs to 16 residues. The germline V and J ends were trimmed by 2 bases and 4 bases, with 15 bases remaining between them. Germline values: CDR1 SGHVS, CDR2 FQNEAQ. CDR3 sequence reads: CASSLRRAAPYNEQFF. The CDR3 DNA is TGTGCCAGCAGCTTAAGGAGGGCAGCCCCATACAATGAGCAGTTCTTC.

This chain connects TRBV6-5 to TRBJ2-3; D unresolved. This CDR3 comprises 16 residues. Germline V gene lookup returns CDR1 MNHEY and CDR2 SVGAGI. The ends were cut back, 3 bases at V and 5 bases at J, with 18 bases in the middle. The CDR3 spells CASSYSYLVAIDTQYF. CDR3 nucleotides: TGTGCCAGCAGTTATTCGTACTTAGTAGCAATAGATACGCAGTATTTT.